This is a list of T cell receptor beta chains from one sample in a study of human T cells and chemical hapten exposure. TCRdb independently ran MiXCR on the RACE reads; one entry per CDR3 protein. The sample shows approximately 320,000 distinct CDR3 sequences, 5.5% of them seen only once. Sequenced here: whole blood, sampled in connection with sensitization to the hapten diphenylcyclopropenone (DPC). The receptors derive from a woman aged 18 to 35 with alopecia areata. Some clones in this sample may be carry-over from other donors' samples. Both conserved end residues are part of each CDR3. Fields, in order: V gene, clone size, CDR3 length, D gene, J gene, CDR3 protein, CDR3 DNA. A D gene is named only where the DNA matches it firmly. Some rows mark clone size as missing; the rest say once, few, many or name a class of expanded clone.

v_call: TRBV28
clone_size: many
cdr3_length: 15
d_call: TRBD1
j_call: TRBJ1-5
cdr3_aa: CASGRDSVSNQPQHF
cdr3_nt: TGTGCCAGCGGACGGGACAGCGTTAGCAATCAGCCCCAGCATTTT

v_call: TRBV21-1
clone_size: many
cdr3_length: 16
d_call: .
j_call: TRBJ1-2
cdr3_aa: CASSKVRRRANYGYTF
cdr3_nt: TGTGCCAGCAGCAAAGTTCGAAGGCGAGCTAACTATGGCTACACCTTC

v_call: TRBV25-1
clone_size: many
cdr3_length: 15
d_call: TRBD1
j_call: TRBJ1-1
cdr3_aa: CASSQIRDRGREAFF
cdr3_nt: TGTGCCAGCAGTCAGATTCGGGACAGGGGGAGAGAAGCTTTCTTT

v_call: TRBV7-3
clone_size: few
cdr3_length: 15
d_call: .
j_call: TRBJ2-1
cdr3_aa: CASSLMVGGYNEQFF
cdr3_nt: TGTGCCAGCAGCTTAATGGTGGGGGGTTACAATGAGCAGTTCTTC

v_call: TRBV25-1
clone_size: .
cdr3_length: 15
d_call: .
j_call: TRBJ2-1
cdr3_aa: CASRATGSSYNEQFF
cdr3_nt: TGTGCCAGTAGAGCAACAGGCAGCTCCTACAATGAGCAGTTCTTC

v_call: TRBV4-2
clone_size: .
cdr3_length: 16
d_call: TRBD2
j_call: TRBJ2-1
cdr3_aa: CASSQDEQRGGNEQFF
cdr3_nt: TGTGCCAGCAGCCAAGATGAGCAGCGGGGCGGCAATGAGCAGTTCTTC

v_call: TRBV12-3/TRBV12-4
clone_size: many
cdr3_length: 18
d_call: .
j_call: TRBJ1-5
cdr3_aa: CASSSMTGQRGYNQPQHF
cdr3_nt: TGTGCCAGCAGTTCCATGACAGGTCAGCGGGGTTACAATCAGCCCCAGCATTTT

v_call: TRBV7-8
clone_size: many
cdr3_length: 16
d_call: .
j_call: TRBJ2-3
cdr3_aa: CASSPVNGAGTDTQYF
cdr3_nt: TGTGCCAGCAGCCCTGTGAACGGGGCCGGCACAGATACGCAGTATTTT

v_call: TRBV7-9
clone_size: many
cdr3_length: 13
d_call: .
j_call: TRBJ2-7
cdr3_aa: CASSLGGVGEQYF
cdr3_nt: TGTGCCAGCAGCTTGGGGGGCGTGGGCGAGCAGTACTTC

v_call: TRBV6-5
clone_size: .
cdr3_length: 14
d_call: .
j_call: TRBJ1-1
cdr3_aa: CASSYTSTQVEAFF
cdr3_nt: TGTGCCAGCAGTTACACGTCGACCCAGGTTGAAGCTTTCTTT

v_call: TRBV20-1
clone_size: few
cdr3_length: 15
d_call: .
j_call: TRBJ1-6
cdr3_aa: CSARVPWEDNSPLHF
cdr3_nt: TGCAGTGCTAGAGTCCCTTGGGAGGATAATTCACCCCTCCACTTT

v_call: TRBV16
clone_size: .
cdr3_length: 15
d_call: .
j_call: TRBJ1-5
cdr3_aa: CASSQRGGSNQPQHF
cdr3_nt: TGTGCCAGCAGCCAACGGGGGGGGAGCAATCAGCCCCAGCATTTT

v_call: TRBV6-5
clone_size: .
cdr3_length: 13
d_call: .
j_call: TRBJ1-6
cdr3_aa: CASWGGSSSPLHF
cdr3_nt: TGTGCCAGCTGGGGGGGGTCTAGTTCACCCCTCCACTTT

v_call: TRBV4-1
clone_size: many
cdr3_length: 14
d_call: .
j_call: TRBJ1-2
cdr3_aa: CASSQEIGDTGYTF
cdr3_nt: TGCGCCAGCAGCCAAGAAATAGGGGATACTGGCTACACCTTC

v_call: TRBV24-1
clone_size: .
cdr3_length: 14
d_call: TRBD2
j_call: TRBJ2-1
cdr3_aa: CATSLAGGNNEQFF
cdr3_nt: TGTGCCACCTCCCTAGCGGGGGGAAACAATGAGCAGTTCTTC

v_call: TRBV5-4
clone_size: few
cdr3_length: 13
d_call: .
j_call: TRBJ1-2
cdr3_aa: CASSLNRDYGYTF
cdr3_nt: TGTGCCAGCAGCTTGAATAGGGACTATGGCTACACCTTC

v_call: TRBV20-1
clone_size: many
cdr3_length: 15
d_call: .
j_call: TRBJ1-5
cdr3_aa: CSASLMGGRNQPQHF
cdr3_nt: TGCAGTGCTAGCCTCATGGGGGGGCGAAATCAGCCCCAGCATTTT

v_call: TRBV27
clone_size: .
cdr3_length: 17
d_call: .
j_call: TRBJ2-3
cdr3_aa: CASLLRGGEPGTDTQYF
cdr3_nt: TGTGCCAGCCTACTCCGAGGGGGGGAGCCTGGGACAGATACGCAGTATTTT

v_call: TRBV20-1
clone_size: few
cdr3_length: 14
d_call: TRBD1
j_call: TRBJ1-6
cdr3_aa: CSATSQGAGSPLHF
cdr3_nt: TGCAGTGCTACTAGTCAGGGGGCAGGTTCACCCCTCCACTTT

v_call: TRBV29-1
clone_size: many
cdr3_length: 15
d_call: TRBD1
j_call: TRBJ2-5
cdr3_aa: CSVEPRQGIQETQYF
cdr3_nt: TGCAGCGTTGAACCCCGACAGGGGATCCAAGAGACCCAGTACTTC

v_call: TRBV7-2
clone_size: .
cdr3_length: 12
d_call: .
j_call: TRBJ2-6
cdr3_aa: CASSPVTNVLTF
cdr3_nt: TGTGCCAGCAGCCCAGTTACCAACGTCCTGACTTTC

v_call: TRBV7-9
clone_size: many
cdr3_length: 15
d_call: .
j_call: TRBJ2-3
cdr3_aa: CASSLAGSRTDTQYF
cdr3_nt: TGTGCCAGCAGCTTAGCGGGCTCCCGCACAGATACGCAGTATTTT

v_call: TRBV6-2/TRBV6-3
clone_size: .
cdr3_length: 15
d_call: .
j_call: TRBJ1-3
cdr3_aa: CASSQRQSSGNTIYF
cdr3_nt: TGTGCCAGCAGTCAACGACAGAGCTCTGGAAACACCATATATTTT

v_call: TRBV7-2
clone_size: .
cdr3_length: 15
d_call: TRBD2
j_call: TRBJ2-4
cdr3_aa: CASSLRLAGKNIQYF
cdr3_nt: TGTGCCAGCAGCTTAAGGCTAGCGGGTAAAAACATTCAGTACTTC

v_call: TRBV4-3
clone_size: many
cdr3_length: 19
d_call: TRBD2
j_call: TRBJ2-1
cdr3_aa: CASSQDHEATSGGVHEQFF
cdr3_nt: TGCGCCAGCAGCCAAGATCACGAGGCAACTAGCGGGGGAGTGCATGAGCAGTTCTTC

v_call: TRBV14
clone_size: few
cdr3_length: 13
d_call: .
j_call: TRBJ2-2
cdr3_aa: CASSLWDTGELFF
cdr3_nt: TGTGCCAGCAGCCTATGGGACACCGGGGAGCTGTTTTTT

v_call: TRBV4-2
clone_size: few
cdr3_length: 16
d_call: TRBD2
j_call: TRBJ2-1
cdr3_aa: CASSQELAGGVNEQFF
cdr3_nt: TGTGCCAGCAGCCAAGAACTAGCGGGGGGAGTCAATGAGCAGTTCTTC

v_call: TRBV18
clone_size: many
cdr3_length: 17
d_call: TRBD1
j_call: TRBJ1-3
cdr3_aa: CASSPNRGTVAGNTIYF
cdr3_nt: TGTGCCAGCTCACCGAACCGCGGGACAGTGGCTGGAAACACCATATATTTT